Listed here are 5 T cell receptor beta chains from one sample, sequenced in a study of identical twins. TCRdb re-analysed the 5' RACE reads in MiXCR, keeping a single row per CDR3 protein. The sample holds some 500,000 distinct CDR3 sequences, 22% seen once. These data were also reused for a study on T cells expressing NK-cell markers.

The specimen was CD4+ T cells sorted from blood. These receptor sequences come from a woman under 30 in good health.

V usage is TRBV5-1 and J usage is TRBJ2-5; D uncertain. The CDR3 is made up of 14 amino acids. From germline, CDR1 is SGHRS and CDR2 YFSETQ. The ends were cut back, 2 bases at V and 7 bases at J, with 15 bases in the middle. The CDR3 DNA reads as TGCGCCAGCAGCTTAGAATCTGGCCCAATGACCCAGTACTTC. This translates into CASSLESGPMTQYF.

The chain has TRBV10-3 and TRBJ1-6; 8 bases agree with TRBD1. The CDR3 length is 14 residues. V trimming: 5 bases; J trimming: 6 bases; junction bases outside the gene matches: 3. Germline lookup yields CDR1 ENHRY and CDR2 SYGVKD. CDR3 nucleotide sequence: TGTGCCATCAGTACCGACAGGGGTAATTCACCCCTCCACTTT. Encoded protein: CAISTDRGNSPLHF.

The chain joins TRBV20-1 to TRBJ2-1; D might be TRBD2 (6 bases). From germline, CDR1 is DFQATT and CDR2 SNEGSKA (reference sequence). CDR3 length: 15 residues. Between the trimmed V and J ends, which lost 0 bases and 4 bases, there was a span of 13 bases. The CDR3 region is CSARDRKRGYNEQFF. The CDR3 DNA follows: TGCAGTGCTAGAGACCGGAAACGGGGGTACAATGAGCAGTTCTTC.

The chain recombines TRBV2 with TRBJ1-5; D ambiguous. Germline V lookup: CDR1 SNHLY, CDR2 FYNNEI. The CDR3 has 13 residues. Deletions cut 1 base from V and 3 bases from J, with 4 bases between. CDR3 sequence: CASSEVPNQPQHF. The CDR3 DNA is TGTGCCAGCAGTGAAGTTCCCAATCAGCCCCAGCATTTT.

The V gene is TRBV20-1, the J gene TRBJ2-3; TRBD2 matches at 10 bases. The V segment lost 3 bases and the J segment 6 bases; nucleotides outside the gene matches: 9. The germline V gene has CDR1 DFQATT and CDR2 SNEGSKA (reference sequence). The CDR3 has 15 amino acids. CDR3 in DNA: TGCAGTGCTAGTCTGGTAGCGGGGGGCAGGGATACGCAGTATTTT. Residues: CSASLVAGGRDTQYF.